The 18 T cell receptor beta chains listed next were all sequenced from one sample in a study of chemoradiotherapy in HPV16-positive cancers. Sequencing was performed with immunoSEQ multiplex PCR; in TCRdb, only in-frame clones are kept and a portion is missing. The table lists around 20,000 clones, over 60% of them singletons. The biological material was taken from a patient who underwent chemoradiotherapy. Source of these receptors: a human donor with HPV-associated anogenital cancer.

This clone was counted once. The rearrangement joins TRBV6-1 to TRBJ2-3; a weak D match, TRBD2 (5 bases). Trimming stripped 3 bases from V and 2 bases from J, with 9 bases between. The CDR3 totals 14 residues. Germline CDR1 MNHNS, CDR2 SASEGT. The CDR3, as DNA: TGTGCCAGCAGTGACAGAGGGCCCACAGATACGCAGTATTTT. Its protein is CASSDRGPTDTQYF.

This clone was picked up one time. V is TRBV27 and J is TRBJ2-1, with TRBD2 matching over 9 bases. With V trimmed by 5 bases and J by 2 bases, 4 bases remained unmatched. Germline V gene sequence: CDR1 MNHEY, CDR2 SMNVEV (reference sequence). This CDR3 comprises 15 residues. The DNA of the CDR3 is TGTGCCAGCAGTATAAGCGGGAGGCCCTACAATGAGCAGTTCTTC. Residues: CASSISGRPYNEQFF.

CDR3: CASSVGTSGSPGDYEQYF. CDR3 nucleotides: TGTGCCAGCAGCGTAGGGACTAGCGGGAGTCCCGGGGACTACGAGCAGTACTTC. The chain links TRBV9 to TRBJ2-7; TRBD2 aligns across 13 bases. There are 18 residues in the CDR3. With 0 bases clipped from V and 3 bases from J, the junction kept 9 bases outside the gene matches. The V gene's germline CDR1 is SGDLS and CDR2 YYNGEE.

The DNA of the CDR3 is TGCGCCAGCAGCCAATGGACAGGGGGCTCTAATGAAAAACTGTTTTTT. This translates into CASSQWTGGSNEKLFF. This chain joins TRBV4-1 and TRBJ1-4, with 11 bases aligning to TRBD1. Germline-derived CDR1 and CDR2 are MGHRA and YSYEKL. Losses at the gene ends were 2 bases for V and 3 bases for J; bases not matched to a gene: 2. The CDR3 sequence is 16 residues long.

CDR3 in amino acids: CAWSGGHIVPEQYF. As DNA, the CDR3 is TGTGCCTGGAGTGGGGGACATATTGTTCCCGAGCAGTACTTC. V gene TRBV30 combines with J gene TRBJ2-7; a possible D gene is TRBD1 (6 bases). Germline CDR1 is GTSNPN and CDR2 is SVGIG (reference sequence). CDR3 length equals 14 residues. V lost 1 base and J 6 bases, leaving 16 bases between the germline ends. The variable domain in full, completed from reference TRBV30 and TRBJ2-7, reads SQTIHQWPATLVQPVGSPLSLECTVEGTSNPNLYWYRQAAGRGLQLLFYSVGIGQISSEVPQNLSASRPQDRQFILSSKKLLLSDSGFYLCAWSGGHIVPEQYFGPGTRLTVT.

This clone was observed a handful of times. V and J are TRBV19 and TRBJ2-3; 7 nucleotides line up with TRBD1. The J segment lost 1 base and the V segment lost 8 bases, leaving 9 bases of the junction unmatched. This CDR3 has 15 residues. Germline CDR1 reads LNHDA; CDR2 reads SQIVND (reference sequence). For the CDR3, the DNA is TGTGCCAGTTCGTACTGGACAGGCCGCACAGATACGCAGTATTTT. It encodes CASSYWTGRTDTQYF.

This clone was seen a handful of times. The V and J genes are TRBV13 and TRBJ1-4; 8 bases map to TRBD1. This CDR3 has 13 residues. After removal of 3 bases from V and 8 bases from J, the junction contained 2 bases not matched to a gene. Germline assignment: CDR1 PRHDT and CDR2 FYEKMQ (reference sequence). CDR3 nucleotide sequence: TGTGCCAGCAGCTTCGGACAGGGCGAAAAACTGTTTTTT. Its protein product is CASSFGQGEKLFF.

V usage is TRBV5-4 and J usage is TRBJ1-4, with a possible D match to TRBD1 (6 bases). Between the trimmed V and J ends, which lost 5 bases and 10 bases, there was a span of 18 bases. Germline V gene lookup returns CDR1 SGHNT and CDR2 YYREEE (reference sequence). The CDR3 runs to 14 residues. CDR3: CASSHTGQGGKLFF. CDR3 nucleotide sequence: TGTGCCAGCAGTCACACGGGCCAAGGGGGAAAACTGTTTTTT.

The rearrangement links TRBV30 to TRBJ2-7; the match to TRBD1 covers 7 bases. Germline V gene data show CDR1 as GTSNPN and CDR2 as SVGIG (reference sequence). CDR3 size: 15 residues. With V trimmed by 4 bases and J by 5 bases, 14 bases remained unmatched. CDR3 residues: CAWKARDRVVNEQYF. The CDR3 nucleotides read TGTGCCTGGAAGGCTCGAGACAGGGTTGTCAACGAGCAGTACTTC.

The table lists this clone with a few counts. The chain joins TRBV2 to TRBJ1-1, with 7 bases identical to TRBD1. The ends lost 6 bases at V and 3 bases at J; junction bases unmatched: 7. CDR1 is SNHLY, CDR2 FYNNEI, per germline. There are 14 residues in the CDR3. The CDR3 DNA sequence: TGTGCCAGCAGCGGGACAGTGACTTACACTGAAGCTTTCTTT. Its translation is CASSGTVTYTEAFF.

Note on this clone: Compared with germline, one end of the junction differs, possibly owing to a read error. The gene calls are TRBV7-7 and TRBJ2-5; 11 bases agree with TRBD2. This CDR3 is built from 15 residues. Germline CDR1 is SSHAT and CDR2 is FNYEAQ (reference sequence). The CDR3 bases are TGTGCTAGCAGCTCTAGCGGGGGGTACCAAGAGACCCAGTACTTC. Translation gives CASSSSGGYQETQYF.

The chain couples TRBV29-1 to TRBJ2-7; D is unresolved. Per the germline V gene, CDR1 is SQVTM and CDR2 is ANQGSEA. The CDR3 covers 12 residues. The V and J ends lost 4 bases and 0 bases respectively, with 7 bases between them. In DNA, the CDR3 is TGCAGCGTTGGACTGAACTCCTACGAGCAGTACTTC. The encoded protein is CSVGLNSYEQYF.

The chain has TRBV5-1 and TRBJ2-2; tentatively, D is TRBD1 (6 bases). V lost 5 bases and J lost 4, with 12 bases in between. This CDR3 is 14 amino acids long. Germline V gives CDR1 SGHRS, CDR2 YFSETQ. In nucleotides, the CDR3 is TGCGCCAGCAGTAGTAGAGGGGGCACCGGGGAGCTGTTTTTT. Amino acid sequence: CASSSRGGTGELFF.

This chain joins TRBV7-8 and TRBJ1-4, with D unresolved. The V gene's germline CDR1 is SGHVS and CDR2 FQNEAQ. The CDR3 covers 15 residues. Trimming pared 1 base from V and 8 bases from J, leaving 14 bases between. The CDR3 coding sequence is TGTGCCAGCAGCTTAGTAAAGGGTTTGGGGGAAAAACTGTTTTTT. It codes for CASSLVKGLGEKLFF.

This clone appeared a few times. V is TRBV6-5 and J is TRBJ1-2; D gene ambiguous. CDR1 is MNHEY and CDR2 is SVGAGI in the germline V gene. The CDR3 covers 14 residues. The V and J ends lost 2 bases and 4 bases respectively, with 11 bases between them. This CDR3 is CASSYGVEGYGYTF. The CDR3 DNA follows: TGTGCCAGCAGTTACGGCGTGGAGGGCTATGGCTACACCTTC.

The V call is TRBV5-1, the J call TRBJ2-1; D is perhaps TRBD1 (5 bases). The V end lost 3 bases, the J end lost 2 bases, and 15 bases lay between the germline ends. This CDR3 is 16 amino acids long. Germline V gene lookup returns CDR1 SGHRS and CDR2 YFSETQ. In DNA form, the CDR3 reads TGCGCCAGCAGCTCAAATGAGGCAGGGCCCTACAATGAGCAGTTCTTC. Amino acid sequence: CASSSNEAGPYNEQFF.

This clone was recorded only once. The chain links TRBV7-9 to TRBJ2-2, with D perhaps TRBD1 (6 bases). The CDR3 covers 16 residues. V lost 10 bases and J lost 5, with 23 bases in between. Germline loops: CDR1 SEHNR, CDR2 FQNEAQ (reference sequence). This CDR3 reads CATRGAEERSTGELFF. In DNA, the CDR3 is TGTGCCACCAGGGGAGCCGAAGAAAGAAGTACCGGGGAGCTGTTTTTT. Looking up the rest from reference TRBV7-9 and TRBJ2-2 gives the full variable domain: DTGVSQNPRHKITKRGQNVTFRCDPISEHNRLYWYRQTLGQGPEFLTYFQNEAQLEKSRLLSDRFSAERPKGSFSTLEIQRTEQGDSAMYLCATRGAEERSTGELFFGEGSRLTVL.

The chain employs TRBV6-5 and TRBJ1-1; TRBD1 is a possible D gene (5 bases). Trimming shortened V by 4 bases and J by 7 bases, and 22 bases separated the two germline ends. CDR1 MNHEY and CDR2 SVGAGI come from the germline V gene. CDR3 size: 16 residues. CDR3 in amino acids: CASSSLFIQGRIEAFF. CDR3 nucleotide sequence: TGTGCCAGCAGTTCCCTTTTTATCCAGGGCAGAATTGAAGCTTTCTTT.